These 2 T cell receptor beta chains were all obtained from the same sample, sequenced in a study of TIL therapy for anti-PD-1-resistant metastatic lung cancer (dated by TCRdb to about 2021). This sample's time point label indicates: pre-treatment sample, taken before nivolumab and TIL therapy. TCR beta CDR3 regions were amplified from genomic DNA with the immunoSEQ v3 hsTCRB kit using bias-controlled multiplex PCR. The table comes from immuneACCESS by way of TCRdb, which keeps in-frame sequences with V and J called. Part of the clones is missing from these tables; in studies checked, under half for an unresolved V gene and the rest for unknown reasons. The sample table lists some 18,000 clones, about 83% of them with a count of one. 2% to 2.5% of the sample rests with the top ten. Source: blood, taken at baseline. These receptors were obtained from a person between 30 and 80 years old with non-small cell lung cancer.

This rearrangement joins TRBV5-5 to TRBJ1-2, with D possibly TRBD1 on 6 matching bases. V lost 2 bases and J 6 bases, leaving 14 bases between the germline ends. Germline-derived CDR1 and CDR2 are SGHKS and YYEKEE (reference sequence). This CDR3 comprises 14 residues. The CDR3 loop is CASSLQGNGNGYTF. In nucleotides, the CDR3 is TGTGCCAGCAGCTTACAGGGTAATGGGAATGGCTACACCTTC.

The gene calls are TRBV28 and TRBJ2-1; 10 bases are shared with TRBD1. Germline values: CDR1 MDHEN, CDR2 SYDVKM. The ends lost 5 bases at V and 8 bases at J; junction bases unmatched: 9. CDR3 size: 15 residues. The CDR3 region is CASSAPGQGWDEQFF. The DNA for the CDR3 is TGTGCCAGCAGTGCCCCGGGACAGGGGTGGGATGAGCAGTTCTTC.